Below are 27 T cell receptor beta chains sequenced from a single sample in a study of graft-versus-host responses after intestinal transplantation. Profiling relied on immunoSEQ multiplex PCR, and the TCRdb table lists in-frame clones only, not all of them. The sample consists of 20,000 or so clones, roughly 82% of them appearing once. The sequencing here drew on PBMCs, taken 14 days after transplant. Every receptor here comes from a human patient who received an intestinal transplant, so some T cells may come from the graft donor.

DNA of the CDR3: TGTGCCAGCAGGGGCGGCACAGATACGCAGTATTTT. It translates to CASRGGTDTQYF. The chain uses TRBV6-5 and TRBJ2-3; D remains unclear. V dropped 6 bases and J dropped 1 base, with 5 bases sitting between them. Germline CDR1 and CDR2: MNHEY and SVGAGI. CDR3 length: 12 amino acids.

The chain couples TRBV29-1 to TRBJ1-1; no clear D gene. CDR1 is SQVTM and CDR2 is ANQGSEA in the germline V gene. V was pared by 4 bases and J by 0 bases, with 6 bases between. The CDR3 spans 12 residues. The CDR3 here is CSVVYMNTEAFF. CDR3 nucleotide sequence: TGCAGCGTTGTTTATATGAACACTGAAGCTTTCTTT.

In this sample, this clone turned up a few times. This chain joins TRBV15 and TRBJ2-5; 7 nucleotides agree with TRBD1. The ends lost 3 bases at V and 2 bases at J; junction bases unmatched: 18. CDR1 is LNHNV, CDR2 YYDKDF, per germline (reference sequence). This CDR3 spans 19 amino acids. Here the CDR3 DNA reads TGTGCCACCAGCAGTGGGGTTGGGGAAGGGGGCCCCTTACAAGAGACCCAGTACTTC. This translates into CATSSGVGEGGPLQETQYF.

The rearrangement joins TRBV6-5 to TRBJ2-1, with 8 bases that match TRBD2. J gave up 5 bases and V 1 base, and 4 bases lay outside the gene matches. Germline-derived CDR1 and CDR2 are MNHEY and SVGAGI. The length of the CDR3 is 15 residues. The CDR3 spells CASSYFGLANNEQFF. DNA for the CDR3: TGTGCCAGCAGTTACTTCGGACTAGCAAACAATGAGCAGTTCTTC.

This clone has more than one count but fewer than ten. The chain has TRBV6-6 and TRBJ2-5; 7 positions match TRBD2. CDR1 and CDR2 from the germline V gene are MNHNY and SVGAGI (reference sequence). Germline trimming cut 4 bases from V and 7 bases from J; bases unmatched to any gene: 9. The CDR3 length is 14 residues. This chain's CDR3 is CASSSPREVGTQYF. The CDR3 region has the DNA TGTGCCAGCAGTTCACCCCGGGAGGTGGGGACCCAGTACTTC.

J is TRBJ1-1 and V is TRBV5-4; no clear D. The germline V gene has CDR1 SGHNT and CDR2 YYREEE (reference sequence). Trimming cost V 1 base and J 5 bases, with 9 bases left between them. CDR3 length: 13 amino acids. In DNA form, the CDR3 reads TGTGCCAGCAGCTTGACCCTCGGGACTGAAGCTTTCTTT. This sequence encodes CASSLTLGTEAFF. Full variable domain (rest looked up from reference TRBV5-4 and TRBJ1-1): ETGVTQSPTHLIKTRGQQVTLRCSSQSGHNTVSWYQQALGQGPQFIFQYYREEENGRGNFPPRFSGLQFPNYSSELNVNALELDDSALYLCASSLTLGTEAFFGQGTRLTVV.

In DNA, the CDR3 is TGTGCCAGCAGACTAGCGGGGGGGTACGAGCAGTACTTC. Its translation is CASRLAGGYEQYF. The chain links TRBV5-5 to TRBJ2-7, with 13 bases aligning to TRBD2. This CDR3 comprises 13 residues. After removal of 5 bases from V and 4 bases from J, the junction contained 0 bases not matched to a gene. CDR1 SGHKS and CDR2 YYEKEE come from the germline V gene (reference sequence).

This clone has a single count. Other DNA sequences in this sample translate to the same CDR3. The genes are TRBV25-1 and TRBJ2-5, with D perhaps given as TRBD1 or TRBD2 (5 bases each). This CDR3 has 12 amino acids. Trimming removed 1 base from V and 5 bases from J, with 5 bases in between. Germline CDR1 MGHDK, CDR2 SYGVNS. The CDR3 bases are TGTGCCAGCAGTGAATGGGGGGAGACCCAGTACTTC. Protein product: CASSEWGETQYF. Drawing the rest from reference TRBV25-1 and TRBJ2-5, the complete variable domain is EADIYQTPRYLVIGTGKKITLECSQTMGHDKMYWYQQDPGMELHLIHYSYGVNSTEKGDLSSESTVSRIRTEHFPLTLESARPSHTSQYLCASSEWGETQYFGPGTRLLVL.

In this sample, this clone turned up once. The CDR3 sequence is CASTEGAGGRSGNTIYF. DNA of the CDR3: TGTGCCAGCACCGAGGGGGCAGGGGGTCGCTCTGGAAACACCATATATTTT. The genes are TRBV28 and TRBJ1-3; 7 bases are a match to TRBD1. Germline V gives CDR1 MDHEN, CDR2 SYDVKM. The CDR3 has 17 amino acids. Trimming removed 7 bases from V and 0 bases from J; junction bases left unmatched: 12. Based on the CDR3 plus reference TRBV28 and TRBJ1-3, the full variable domain is DVKVTQSSRYLVKRTGEKVFLECVQDMDHENMFWYRQDPGLGLRLIYFSYDVKMKEKGDIPEGYSVSREKKERFSLILESASTNQTSMYLCASTEGAGGRSGNTIYFGEGSWLTVV.

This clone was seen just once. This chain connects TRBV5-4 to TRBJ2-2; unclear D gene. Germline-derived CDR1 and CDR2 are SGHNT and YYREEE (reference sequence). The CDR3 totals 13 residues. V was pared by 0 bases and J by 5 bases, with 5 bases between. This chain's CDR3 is CASSLDGTGELFF. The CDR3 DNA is TGTGCCAGCAGCTTGGACGGAACCGGGGAGCTGTTTTTT.

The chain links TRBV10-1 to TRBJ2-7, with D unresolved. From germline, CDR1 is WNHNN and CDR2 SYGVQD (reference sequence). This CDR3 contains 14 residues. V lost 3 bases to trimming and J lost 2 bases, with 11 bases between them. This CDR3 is CASSESRDPYEQYF. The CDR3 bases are TGCGCCAGCAGTGAATCAAGGGATCCCTACGAGCAGTACTTC.

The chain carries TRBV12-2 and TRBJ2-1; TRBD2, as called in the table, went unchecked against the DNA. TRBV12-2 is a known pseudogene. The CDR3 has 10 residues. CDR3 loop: CASRPTGQFF. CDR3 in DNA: TGTGCAAGTCGCCCAACTGGGCAGTTCTTC.

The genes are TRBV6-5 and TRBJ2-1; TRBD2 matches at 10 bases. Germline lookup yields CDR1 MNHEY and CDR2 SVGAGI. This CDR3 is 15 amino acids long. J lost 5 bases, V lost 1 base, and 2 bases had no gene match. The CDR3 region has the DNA TGTGCCAGCAGTTACTTAGCGGGGGGCAACAATGAGCAGTTCTTC. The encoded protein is CASSYLAGGNNEQFF.

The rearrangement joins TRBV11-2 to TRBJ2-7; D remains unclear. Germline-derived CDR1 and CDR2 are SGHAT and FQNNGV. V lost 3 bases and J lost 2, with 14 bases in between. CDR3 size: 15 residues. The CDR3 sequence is CASSLSQTVAYEQYF. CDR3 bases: TGTGCCAGCAGCTTGTCCCAGACTGTCGCCTACGAGCAGTACTTC.

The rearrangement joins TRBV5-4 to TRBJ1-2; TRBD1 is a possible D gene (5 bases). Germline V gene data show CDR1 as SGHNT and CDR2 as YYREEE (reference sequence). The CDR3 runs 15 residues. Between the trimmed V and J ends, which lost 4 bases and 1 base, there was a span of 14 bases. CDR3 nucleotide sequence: TGTGCCAGCAGCCTGATATGGGACGGTAACTATGGCTACACCTTC. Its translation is CASSLIWDGNYGYTF.

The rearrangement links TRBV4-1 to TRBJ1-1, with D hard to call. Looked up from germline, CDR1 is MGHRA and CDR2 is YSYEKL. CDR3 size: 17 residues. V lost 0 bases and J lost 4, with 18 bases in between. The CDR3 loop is CASSQDRLDGRGTEAFF. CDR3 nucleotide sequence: TGCGCCAGCAGCCAAGATCGGTTGGACGGACGCGGCACTGAAGCTTTCTTT.

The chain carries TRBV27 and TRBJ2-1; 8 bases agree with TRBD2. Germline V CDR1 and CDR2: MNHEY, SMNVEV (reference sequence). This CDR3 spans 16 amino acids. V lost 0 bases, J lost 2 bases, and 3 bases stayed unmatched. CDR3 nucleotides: TGTGCCAGCAGTTTATCAGCGGGAGATACCTACAATGAGCAGTTCTTC. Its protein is CASSLSAGDTYNEQFF.

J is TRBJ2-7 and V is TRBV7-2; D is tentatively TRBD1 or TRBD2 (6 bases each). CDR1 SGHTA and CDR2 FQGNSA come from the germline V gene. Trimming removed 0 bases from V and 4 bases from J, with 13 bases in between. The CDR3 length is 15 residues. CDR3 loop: CASSLAVGGIYEQYF. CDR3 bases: TGTGCCAGCAGCTTAGCGGTGGGGGGCATTTACGAGCAGTACTTC.

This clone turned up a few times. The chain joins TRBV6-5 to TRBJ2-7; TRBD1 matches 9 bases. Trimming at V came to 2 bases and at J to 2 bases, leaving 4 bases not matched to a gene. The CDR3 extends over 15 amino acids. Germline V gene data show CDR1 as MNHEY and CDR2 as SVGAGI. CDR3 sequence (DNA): TGTGCCAGCAGTTACGGGGGACAGGGAACCTACGAGCAGTACTTC. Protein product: CASSYGGQGTYEQYF.

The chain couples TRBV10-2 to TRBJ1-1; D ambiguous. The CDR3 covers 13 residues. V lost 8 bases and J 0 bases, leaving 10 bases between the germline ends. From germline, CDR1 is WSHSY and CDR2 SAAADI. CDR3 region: CASAGTMNTEAFF. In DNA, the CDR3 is TGCGCCAGCGCGGGTACCATGAACACTGAAGCTTTCTTT.

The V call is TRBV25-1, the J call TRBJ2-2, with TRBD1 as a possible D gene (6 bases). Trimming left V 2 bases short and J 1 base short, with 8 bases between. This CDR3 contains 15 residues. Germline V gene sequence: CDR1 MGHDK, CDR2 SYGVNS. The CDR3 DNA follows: TGTGCCAGCAGTGAAATGGGACAGAACACCGGGGAGCTGTTTTTT. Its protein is CASSEMGQNTGELFF.

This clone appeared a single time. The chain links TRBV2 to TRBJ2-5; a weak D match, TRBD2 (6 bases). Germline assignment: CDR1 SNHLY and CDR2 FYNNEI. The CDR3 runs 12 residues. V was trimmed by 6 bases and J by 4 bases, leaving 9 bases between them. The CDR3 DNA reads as TGTGCCAGCAGGGGACTTCCAGAGACCCAGTACTTC. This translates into CASRGLPETQYF. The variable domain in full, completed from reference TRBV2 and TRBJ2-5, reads EPEVTQTPSHQVTQMGQEVILRCVPISNHLYFYWYRQILGQKVEFLVSFYNNEISEKSEIFDDQFSVERPDGSNFTLKIRSTKLEDSAMYFCASRGLPETQYFGPGTRLLVL.

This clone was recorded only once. The CDR3 sequence is CASSESWTGYSNQPQHF. The CDR3 nucleotides are TGTGCCAGCAGTGAATCTTGGACAGGGTATAGCAATCAGCCCCAGCATTTT. The chain uses TRBV6-1 and TRBJ1-5; 8 nucleotides align to TRBD1. CDR3 size: 17 residues. V gave up 2 bases and J gave up 0 bases; unmatched junction bases: 6. In germline, CDR1 is MNHNS, CDR2 SASEGT.

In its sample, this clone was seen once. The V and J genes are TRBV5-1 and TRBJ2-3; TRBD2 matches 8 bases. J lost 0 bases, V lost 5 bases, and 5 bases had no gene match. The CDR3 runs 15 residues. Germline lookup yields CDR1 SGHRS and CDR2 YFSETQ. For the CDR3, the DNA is TGCGCCAGCAGAGGACTAGCCCCTAGCACAGATACGCAGTATTTT. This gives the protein CASRGLAPSTDTQYF.

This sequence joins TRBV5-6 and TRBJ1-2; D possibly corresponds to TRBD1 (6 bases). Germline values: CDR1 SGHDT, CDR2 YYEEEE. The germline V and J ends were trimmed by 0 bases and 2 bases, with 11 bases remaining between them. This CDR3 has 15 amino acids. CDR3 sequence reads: CASSLAQGNNYGYTF. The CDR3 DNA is TGTGCCAGCAGCTTGGCACAGGGAAACAACTATGGCTACACCTTC.

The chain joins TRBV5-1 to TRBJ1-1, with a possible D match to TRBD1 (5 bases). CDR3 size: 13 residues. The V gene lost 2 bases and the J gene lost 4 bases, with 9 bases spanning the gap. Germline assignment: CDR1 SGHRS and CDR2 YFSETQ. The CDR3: CASSFRVSTEAFF. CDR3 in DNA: TGCGCCAGCAGCTTCAGGGTGAGCACTGAAGCTTTCTTT.

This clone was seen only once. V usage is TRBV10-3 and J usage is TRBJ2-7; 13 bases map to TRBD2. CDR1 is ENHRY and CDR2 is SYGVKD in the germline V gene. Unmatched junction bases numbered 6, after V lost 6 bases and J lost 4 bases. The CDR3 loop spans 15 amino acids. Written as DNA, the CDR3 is TGTGCCATCAGGGATACTAGCGGGAGGGGGTACGAGCAGTACTTC. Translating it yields CAIRDTSGRGYEQYF.